These 7 T cell receptor beta chains were sequenced from one sample in a study of cytotoxic CD8 clonotypes in ibrutinib-treated CLL. Measured with immunoSEQ multiplex PCR; TCRdb has only the in-frame clones, and not every one. Counted here are 200,000 to 250,000 clones, under 80% occurring once; the ten biggest clones make up 15% to 19%. The specimen comprised PBMCs, sampled after 24 months of ibrutinib treatment. The receptors stem from a human donor with chronic lymphocytic leukemia.

The genes are TRBV6-5 and TRBJ2-3; maybe TRBD2 (5 bases). Trimming took off 0 bases at V and 6 bases at J, with 13 bases between the two ends. Looked up from germline, CDR1 is MNHEY and CDR2 is SVGAGI. The CDR3 totals 15 residues. In DNA form, the CDR3 reads TGTGCCAGCAGTTACTCCCCGGAGGATGGGGATACGCAGTATTTT. It codes for CASSYSPEDGDTQYF.

The chain recombines TRBV28 with TRBJ2-2; possibly TRBD2 for D (6 bases). Germline CDR1 and CDR2: MDHEN and SYDVKM. The CDR3 sequence is 16 residues long. Trimming took off 5 bases at V and 1 base at J, with 14 bases between the two ends. The CDR3 DNA follows: TGTGCCAGCAGTCCCGGGGGACTCCTGAACACCGGGGAGCTGTTTTTT. Translation gives CASSPGGLLNTGELFF.

The chain has TRBV14 and TRBJ1-5; D gene unclear. Germline V CDR1 and CDR2: SGHDN, FVKESK. This CDR3 region has 13 residues. V was cut by 4 bases and J by 3 bases, with 7 bases left in between. The CDR3 loop is CASSRFNNQPQHF. In DNA form, the CDR3 reads TGTGCCAGCAGCCGCTTCAACAATCAGCCCCAGCATTTT.

The chain carries TRBV6-5 and TRBJ2-7; D gene ambiguous. Germline V lookup: CDR1 MNHEY, CDR2 SVGAGI. This CDR3 has 12 residues. Deletions cut 5 bases from V and 6 bases from J, with 11 bases between. The CDR3 region has the DNA TGTGCCAGCAGTCAGGTCGGCGTCGAGCAGTACTTC. Protein: CASSQVGVEQYF.

The chain has TRBV28 and TRBJ2-7; D is unresolved. The CDR3 consists of 11 residues. Germline V gene sequence: CDR1 MDHEN, CDR2 SYDVKM. Between the trimmed V and J ends, which lost 3 bases and 6 bases, there was a span of 6 bases. The CDR3 DNA sequence: TGTGCCAGCAGTTTTAGAGTCGAGCAGTACTTC. Amino acids: CASSFRVEQYF. The full variable domain, its missing parts supplied by reference TRBV28 and TRBJ2-7, is DVKVTQSSRYLVKRTGEKVFLECVQDMDHENMFWYRQDPGLGLRLIYFSYDVKMKEKGDIPEGYSVSREKKERFSLILESASTNQTSMYLCASSFRVEQYFGPGTRLTVT.

The chain combines TRBV28 with TRBJ1-6; possibly TRBD1 for D (6 bases). Germline V gives CDR1 MDHEN, CDR2 SYDVKM. The CDR3 has 14 amino acids. Trimming pared 2 bases from V and 12 bases from J, leaving 14 bases between. CDR3 nucleotide sequence: TGTGCCAGCAGTTTAATTTCCAGGGGAGAACCCCTCCACTTT. Protein sequence: CASSLISRGEPLHF.

A remark on this clone: One junction end does not reproduce the germline sequence, and a read error may be involved. The rearrangement uses TRBV7-2 and TRBJ2-7; tentative D call: TRBD2 (6 bases). Germline assignment: CDR1 SGHTA and CDR2 FQGNSA. CDR3 length: 11 residues. CDR3 nucleotides: TGTGCCAGCAGCCTTACCACTAGCATCCACTTC. This translates into CASSLTTSIHF.